This T cell receptor (beta chain) was recorded in a study of memory CD4+ T cells and cytomegalovirus serostatus. Overall study results and limits: A US-trained random forest predicted CMV serostatus with median AUC around 0.91. The CMV-associated TCR signature appears largely within the CD4+ memory repertoire.

The sort gate was single viable CD3+CD4+CD8-CD45RO+ cells for memory CD4+ T cells. Serum IgG to CMV pp150, pp28, p38 and p52 defined serostatus. Assay used: immunoSEQ multiplex PCR; TCRdb lists only in-frame clones, some missing. This sample has roughly 64,000 clones; around 77% occur once, and the top ten carry about 0.9%. Germline V gives CDR1 LNHDA, CDR2 SQIVND (reference sequence). The CDR3 runs to 15 residues. The trim removed 3 bases at V and 6 bases at J, leaving 6 bases unmatched. This clone turned up a few times. What it binds is not known. The chain uses TRBV19 and TRBJ1-5, with 9 nucleotides matching TRBD1. The sequence came from an adult in good health and CMV-seronegative. The sample comprised memory CD4+ T cells from blood. The CDR3 bases are TGTGCCAGTAGTATTTTGGGACAGGGCTCTCAGCCCCAGCATTTT. Its protein product is CASSILGQGSQPQHF.